A selection of T cell receptor beta chains follows, all from one sample in a study of CD8 T cells in ankylosing spondylitis. Using its own MiXCR run on the 5' RACE reads, TCRdb lists one record per CDR3 protein. In the table there are around 100,000 distinct CDR3 sequences, approximately 25% of which are singletons. The sample consisted of synovial fluid, either unsorted or a sorted T cell fraction (not recorded which). All receptors come from a male donor with ankylosing spondylitis. CDR3s include the opening cysteine and the closing phenylalanine or tryptophan. A D gene is named only where the DNA matches it firmly. A clone size is listed for some rows: how often the clone was seen (once, few, many), or a class if it is expanded.

clone_size | d_call | j_call | v_call | cdr3_nt | cdr3_aa
many | TRBD2 | TRBJ2-3 | TRBV25-1 | TGTGCCAGCAGTGAGCCCCCAACTAGCGGGAGGGTTAGAGATACGCAGTATTTT | CASSEPPTSGRVRDTQYF
. | . | TRBJ1-2 | TRBV30 | TGTGCCTGGAGTGTTGGGGGAGATGGCTACACCTTC | CAWSVGGDGYTF
many | . | TRBJ2-1 | TRBV12-3/TRBV12-4 | TGTGCCAGCAGTTTCAGGTTGAGTAGCGGAACCTACAATGAGCAGTTCTTC | CASSFRLSSGTYNEQFF
. | TRBD2 | TRBJ2-3 | TRBV7-6 | TGTGCCAGCAGCCCACGACTAGCTGCGTTGGCAGATACGCAGTATTTT | CASSPRLAALADTQYF
. | . | TRBJ1-1 | TRBV20-1 | TGCAGTGCTAGAATACCAGGCAGCACTGAAGCTTTCTTT | CSARIPGSTEAFF
. | . | TRBJ2-1 | TRBV20-1 | TGCAGTGCTAGCGCCAAGGGTGAGCAGTTCTTC | CSASAKGEQFF
many | . | TRBJ2-7 | TRBV5-1 | TGCGCCAGCAGCTTGGGGACAGAATCCTACGAGCAGTACTTC | CASSLGTESYEQYF
. | . | TRBJ1-6 | TRBV30 | TGTGCCTTACGAGGGGGTAATTCACCCCTCCACTTT | CALRGGNSPLHF
. | . | TRBJ2-2 | TRBV3-1 | TGTGCCAGCAGCCAAGATTGGTCAGTAGGGAACACCGGGGAGCTGTTTTTT | CASSQDWSVGNTGELFF
many | TRBD2 | TRBJ2-1 | TRBV4-2 | TGTGCCAGCAGCCCCCCTGAGCGGGAGACAGTTGAGCAGTTCTTC | CASSPPERETVEQFF
few | TRBD2 | TRBJ2-1 | TRBV5-1 | TGCGCCAGCAGCTTGGACCTAGCGGGAGGGTTCGGTGAGCAGTTCTTC | CASSLDLAGGFGEQFF
. | TRBD2 | TRBJ2-3 | TRBV12-3/TRBV12-4 | TGTGCCAGCAGTACACCCCTAGCGGGAGTTGGAGATACGCAGTATTTT | CASSTPLAGVGDTQYF
few | . | TRBJ2-3 | TRBV11-3 | TGTGCCAGCAGTCCAACGGGGGGCACAGATACGCAGTATTTT | CASSPTGGTDTQYF
few | TRBD2 | TRBJ2-5 | TRBV10-3 | TGTGCCACCTCAGTAGCGGGAGGGGAGACCCAGTACTTC | CATSVAGGETQYF
. | TRBD2 | TRBJ2-3 | TRBV4-1 | TGCGCCAGCAGCTTTCGGGACTACCAGCTCGCGGATACGCAGTATTTT | CASSFRDYQLADTQYF
. | . | TRBJ1-6 | TRBV19 | TGTGCCAGTGGGGAGGAGGCAAGCTCCTATAATTCACCCCTCCACTTT | CASGEEASSYNSPLHF
. | . | TRBJ2-2 | TRBV6-2/TRBV6-3 | TGTGCCAGCAGTTGGTCGGGAAGCTCCGGGGAGCTGTTTTTT | CASSWSGSSGELFF
few | . | TRBJ1-1 | TRBV4-2 | TGTGCCAGCAGCCACAACACTGAAGCTTTCTTT | CASSHNTEAFF
. | TRBD1 | TRBJ2-1 | TRBV27 | TGTGCCAGCAGTTTATTACGACAGGGAATTTACAATGAGCAGTTCTTC | CASSLLRQGIYNEQFF
. | . | TRBJ2-7 | TRBV5-4 | TGTGCCAGCAGCTTGCGGACATCGTACGAGCAGTACTTC | CASSLRTSYEQYF
many | . | TRBJ2-1 | TRBV5-1 | TGCGCCAGCAGCTTTAACGCCGGTGAGCAGTTCTTC | CASSFNAGEQFF
. | TRBD1 | TRBJ2-3 | TRBV28 | TGTGCCAGCAGTCCGGGACAGGGGGGCACAGATACGCAGTATTTT | CASSPGQGGTDTQYF
. | . | TRBJ2-4 | TRBV3-1 | TGTGCCAGCAAAAACATTCAGTACTTC | CASKNIQYF
. | TRBD1 | TRBJ2-1 | TRBV27 | TGTGCCAGCAGTATCCGACAGGGGTCCAGGCATGAGCAGTTCTTC | CASSIRQGSRHEQFF
many | TRBD2 | TRBJ2-1 | TRBV14 | TGTGCCAGCAGCCAAACGCGGGGGGGTGAGCAGTTCTTC | CASSQTRGGEQFF
few | . | TRBJ1-1 | TRBV5-1 | TGCGCCAGCAGCTCACAGGGGAACACTGAAGCTTTCTTT | CASSSQGNTEAFF
many | . | TRBJ2-3 | TRBV9 | TGTGCCAGCAGCGTAGTAGGCACAGATACGCAGTATTTT | CASSVVGTDTQYF
. | TRBD2 | TRBJ2-1 | TRBV4-2 | TGTGCCAGCAGCCCAGATTCTTCTAGCGGGAAGGGTTCCTACAATGAGCAGTTCTTC | CASSPDSSSGKGSYNEQFF
many | TRBD1 | TRBJ2-1 | TRBV5-1 | TGCGCCAGCAGCGACGGGACAGGGAGGGTCAATGAGCAGTTCTTC | CASSDGTGRVNEQFF
many | . | TRBJ2-1 | TRBV12-3/TRBV12-4 | TGTGCCAGCAGCCCGCGGGGGCGAGGGAGTGCTGGTGAGCAGTTCTTC | CASSPRGRGSAGEQFF
many | . | TRBJ1-1 | TRBV3-1 | TGTGCCAGCAGCCAAGTGGGGACCGGAGGTGACACTGAAGCTTTCTTT | CASSQVGTGGDTEAFF
. | TRBD2 | TRBJ2-1 | TRBV4-2 | TGTGCCAGCAGCCAAGGTAGCGGGAGGGCCCGAGAGCAGTTCTTC | CASSQGSGRAREQFF
many | TRBD2 | TRBJ2-5 | TRBV7-2 | TGTGCCAGCAGTGAACTAAGCGGGAGGGAGGGGACCCAGTACTTC | CASSELSGREGTQYF
many | . | TRBJ2-5 | TRBV7-9 | TGTGCCAGCAGCTCCACGAGGGACCAAGAGACCCAGTACTTC | CASSSTRDQETQYF
many | TRBD1 | TRBJ2-5 | TRBV28 | TGTGCCAGCAGTTTCCTGACAGGGAAAGAGACCCAGTACTTC | CASSFLTGKETQYF
. | TRBD1 | TRBJ1-1 | TRBV20-1 | TGCAGTGCTAGAGCCACATCAGGGGGCACTGAAGCTTTCTTT | CSARATSGGTEAFF
few | . | TRBJ1-5 | TRBV7-2 | TGTGCCAGCAGCCGACCGGGCCCCAATCAGCCCCAGCATTTT | CASSRPGPNQPQHF
few | . | TRBJ1-5 | TRBV5-5 | TGTGCCAGCACCATCGCACAAGGTAATCAGCCCCAGCATTTT | CASTIAQGNQPQHF
few | . | TRBJ2-1 | TRBV7-9 | TGTGCCAGCAGCTCCCCTGGGGCAGGGAGTCCGATCTTC | CASSSPGAGSPIF
. | TRBD2 | TRBJ2-1 | TRBV20-1 | TGCAGTGCCGCGGATGGACTAGCCTACAATGAGCAGTTCTTC | CSAADGLAYNEQFF
. | . | TRBJ2-1 | TRBV3-1 | TGTGCCAGCAGCCAAGACAGAGGGTACAATGAGCAGTTCTTC | CASSQDRGYNEQFF
many | TRBD1 | TRBJ1-2 | TRBV7-2 | TGTGCCAGCAGCTTAGGACAGGGTCGGGGCTACACCTTC | CASSLGQGRGYTF
few | . | TRBJ1-2 | TRBV5-1 | TGCGCCAGCAAAGGGAACAGGGAAGAAGGTGGCTACACCTTC | CASKGNREEGGYTF
few | . | TRBJ2-4 | TRBV28 | TGTGCCAGCTGCCCAGGGGTAGCCCGAAGGGTAATAGGGGAAAACATTCAGTACTTC | CASCPGVARRVIGENIQYF